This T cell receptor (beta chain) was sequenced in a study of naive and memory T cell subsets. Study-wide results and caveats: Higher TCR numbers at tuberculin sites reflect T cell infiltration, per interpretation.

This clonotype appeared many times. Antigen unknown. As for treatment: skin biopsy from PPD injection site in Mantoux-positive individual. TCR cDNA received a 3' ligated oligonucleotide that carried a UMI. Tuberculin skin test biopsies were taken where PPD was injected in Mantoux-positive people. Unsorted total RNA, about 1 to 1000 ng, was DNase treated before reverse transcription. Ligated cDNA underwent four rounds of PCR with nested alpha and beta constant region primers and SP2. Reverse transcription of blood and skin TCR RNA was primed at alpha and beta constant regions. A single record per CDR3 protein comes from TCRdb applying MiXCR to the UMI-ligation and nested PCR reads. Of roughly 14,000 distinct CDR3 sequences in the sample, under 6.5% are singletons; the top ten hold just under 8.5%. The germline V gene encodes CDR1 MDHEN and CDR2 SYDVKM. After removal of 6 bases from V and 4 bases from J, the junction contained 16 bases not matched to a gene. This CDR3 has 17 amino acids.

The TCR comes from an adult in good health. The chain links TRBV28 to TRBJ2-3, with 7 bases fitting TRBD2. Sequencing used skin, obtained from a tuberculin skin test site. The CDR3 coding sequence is TGTGCCAGCAGACCACCTGGGGGGGACCCGGGGGCAGATACGCAGTATTTT. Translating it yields CASRPPGGDPGADTQYF.